The 18 T cell receptor beta chains below come from one sample, sequenced in a study of CD8+ T cells in alopecia areata. The treatment denotes: oral pan-JAK inhibitor, 5-10 mg twice daily. RNA was extracted and reverse transcribed into cDNA as the sequencing template. Produced via immunoSEQ multiplex PCR; TCRdb's table is partial and in-frame only. This table holds around 100,000 clones, around 40% found once. Sequenced here: CD8+ T cells sorted from blood, sampled at week 24, from a patient treated with tofacitinib. The receptors shown here come from a human donor with alopecia areata.

This chain uses TRBV9 with TRBJ2-2; 10 bases line up with TRBD1. There are 17 residues in the CDR3. V was pared by 4 bases and J by 5 bases, with 11 bases of the junction left unmatched. CDR1 is SGDLS and CDR2 is YYNGEE in the germline V gene. The CDR3 region is CASSPYGQGEVTGELFF. The CDR3 DNA is TGTGCCAGCAGCCCCTACGGACAGGGGGAGGTAACCGGGGAGCTGTTTTTT.

The V gene is TRBV7-9, the J gene TRBJ2-1; 9 positions agree with TRBD1. J was trimmed by 6 bases and V by 5 bases; bases with no gene match: 8. The CDR3 is 15 amino acids. Germline lookup yields CDR1 SEHNR and CDR2 FQNEAQ (reference sequence). This CDR3 is CASSPSDRGLNEQFF. CDR3 in DNA: TGTGCCAGCAGCCCTTCGGACAGGGGCCTCAATGAGCAGTTCTTC. Drawing the rest from reference TRBV7-9 and TRBJ2-1, the complete variable domain is DTGVSQNPRHKITKRGQNVTFRCDPISEHNRLYWYRQTLGQGPEFLTYFQNEAQLEKSRLLSDRFSAERPKGSFSTLEIQRTEQGDSAMYLCASSPSDRGLNEQFFGPGTRLTVL.

This chain links TRBV4-1 with TRBJ2-7; D is perhaps TRBD2 (6 bases). Germline-derived CDR1 and CDR2 are MGHRA and YSYEKL. V lost 0 bases, J lost 4 bases, and 10 bases lay in between. The CDR3 is 14 residues long. CDR3 sequence (DNA): TGCGCCAGCAGCCAAGAGCCAGGGAGGTACGAGCAGTACTTC. It translates to CASSQEPGRYEQYF.

The chain is built from TRBV5-1 and TRBJ2-7; a possible D gene is TRBD1 (6 bases). CDR1 and CDR2 from the germline V gene are SGHRS and YFSETQ. CDR3 length: 15 amino acids. Trimming left V 4 bases short and J 1 base short, with 15 bases between. This CDR3 reads CASSPGARTSYEQYF. The CDR3 bases are TGCGCCAGCAGCCCAGGGGCCCGAACGTCCTACGAGCAGTACTTC.

The chain links TRBV6-1 to TRBJ1-5; TRBD1 might be the D (5 bases). CDR3 length: 14 residues. The V end lost 2 bases, the J end lost 5 bases, and 10 bases lay between the germline ends. The V gene's germline CDR1 is MNHNS and CDR2 SASEGT. The CDR3 loop reads CASSETGGYQPQHF. In nucleotides, the CDR3 is TGTGCCAGCAGTGAAACAGGAGGATATCAGCCCCAGCATTTT.

The chain uses TRBV7-6 and TRBJ2-5; D uncertain. Germline V gene sequence: CDR1 SGHVS, CDR2 FNYEAQ. V lost 3 bases and J 2 bases, leaving 4 bases between the germline ends. The CDR3 runs 12 residues. In DNA form, the CDR3 reads TGTGCCAGCAGCTTTAGACAAGAGACCCAGTACTTC. Translated: CASSFRQETQYF. Full variable domain (remainder filled in from reference TRBV7-6 and TRBJ2-5): GAGVSQSPRYKVTKRGQDVALRCDPISGHVSLYWYRQALGQGPEFLTYFNYEAQQDKSGLPNDRFSAERPEGSISTLTIQRTEQRDSAMYRCASSFRQETQYFGPGTRLLVL.

This clone came up a few times. The chain is built from TRBV6-5 and TRBJ1-1; 8 nucleotides align to TRBD1. CDR1 and CDR2 from the germline V gene are MNHEY and SVGAGI. V was clipped by 6 bases and J by 7 bases; unmatched bases: 7. The CDR3 is made up of 13 amino acids. This CDR3 reads CASRLHRGDEAFF. The CDR3 bases are TGTGCCAGCAGATTGCACAGGGGGGATGAAGCTTTCTTT.

The table lists this clone with a few counts. The chain employs TRBV7-9 and TRBJ2-6; D is possibly TRBD2 (8 bases). CDR1 and CDR2 (germline): SEHNR, FQNEAQ (reference sequence). The CDR3 has 18 residues. Trimming took off 1 base at V and 9 bases at J, with 22 bases between the two ends. The CDR3 sequence: CASSLVPGGPAGDNVLTF. The CDR3 nucleotides are TGTGCCAGCAGCTTAGTCCCAGGGGGGCCAGCGGGAGACAACGTCCTGACTTTC.

The chain couples TRBV29-1 to TRBJ2-5; 9 nucleotides align to TRBD1. The J call may be faulty, since TRBJ2-7 better matches the DNA end. The CDR3 contains 13 residues. Germline assignment: CDR1 SQVTM and CDR2 ANQGSEA. The CDR3 sequence: CSVRTGAGYEQYF. CDR3 nucleotide sequence: TGCAGCGTCAGGACAGGGGCGGGCTACGAGCAGTACTTC.

In its sample, this clone was seen once. V is TRBV7-6 and J is TRBJ2-1; D not certain. There are 12 residues in the CDR3. V lost 0 bases and J lost 6, with 3 bases in between. In germline, CDR1 is SGHVS, CDR2 FNYEAQ. The CDR3 sequence: CASSLAINEQFF. CDR3 in DNA: TGTGCCAGCAGCTTAGCCATCAATGAGCAGTTCTTC.

This clone has just a few counts. The J gene is TRBJ1-1, the V gene TRBV2; TRBD1 is a possible D gene (5 bases). CDR1 SNHLY and CDR2 FYNNEI come from the germline V gene. Trimming shortened V by 6 bases and J by 6 bases, and 14 bases separated the two germline ends. The CDR3 has 13 amino acids. The CDR3 DNA reads as TGTGCCAGCAGCCCGTCCGGGGGGGCTGAAGCTTTCTTT. Its protein is CASSPSGGAEAFF.

A few counts support this clone. The J gene is TRBJ1-3, the V gene TRBV4-1; 9 bases match TRBD1. Germline V lookup: CDR1 MGHRA, CDR2 YSYEKL. Trimming cost V 8 bases and J 1 base; bases outside gene matches: 6. The CDR3 is made up of 15 amino acids. The CDR3 protein is CASGDRAFSGNTIYF. The CDR3 DNA is TGCGCCAGCGGGGACAGGGCGTTTTCTGGAAACACCATATATTTT.

This clone was counted only a few times. The chain links TRBV27 to TRBJ2-2; TRBD2 agrees at 9 bases. V shed 4 bases, J shed 1 base, and the junction held 7 bases outside the gene matches. Germline V gene sequence: CDR1 MNHEY, CDR2 SMNVEV (reference sequence). The CDR3 has 17 residues. Here the CDR3 reads CASSSNSGSLNTGELFF. In DNA, the CDR3 is TGTGCCAGCAGTTCGAATAGCGGGAGTTTGAACACCGGGGAGCTGTTTTTT.

The chain links TRBV7-9 to TRBJ2-7; D unclear. CDR1 and CDR2 (germline): SEHNR, FQNEAQ (reference sequence). The CDR3 spans 12 residues. The ends were cut back, 6 bases at V and 3 bases at J, with 9 bases in the middle. The CDR3 bases are TGTGCCAGCAGTCCAGAATACTACGAGCAGTACTTC. Translation gives CASSPEYYEQYF.

The chain joins TRBV2 to TRBJ2-7; no clear D gene. Germline V gene data show CDR1 as SNHLY and CDR2 as FYNNEI. This CDR3 is 14 amino acids long. Trimming shortened V by 6 bases and J by 3 bases, and 15 bases separated the two germline ends. The CDR3 DNA reads TGTGCCAGCAGACCCCCCTCTAGGGACTACGAGCAGTACTTC. It is translated as CASRPPSRDYEQYF.

The chain links TRBV9 to TRBJ1-2; TRBD1 aligns across 8 bases. Germline loops: CDR1 SGDLS, CDR2 YYNGEE. After removal of 3 bases from V and 3 bases from J, the junction contained 7 bases not matched to a gene. The CDR3 is made up of 15 amino acids. The CDR3 region is CASSGTGQDHYGYTF. The CDR3 DNA reads TGTGCCAGCAGCGGGACGGGACAGGACCACTATGGCTACACCTTC.

This clone was seen a few times. The V gene is TRBV7-2, the J gene TRBJ2-5; D is unresolved. From germline, CDR1 is SGHTA and CDR2 FQGNSA. The CDR3 extends over 15 amino acids. Trimming took off 6 bases at V and 0 bases at J, with 14 bases between the two ends. The chain's CDR3 is CASRGDKENQETQYF. The CDR3 DNA is TGTGCCAGCAGGGGCGATAAGGAGAACCAAGAGACCCAGTACTTC.

The CDR3 region has the DNA TGTGCCAGCTCCTCTGTGGGGAGGGAATACGAGCAGTACTTC. Its translation is CASSSVGREYEQYF. The J gene is TRBJ2-7, the V gene TRBV28, with 7 bases matching TRBD2. The V segment lost 8 bases and the J segment 4 bases; nucleotides outside the gene matches: 11. Germline CDR1 and CDR2: MDHEN and SYDVKM. The CDR3 has 14 amino acids.